This TCR beta chain was captured in a study of blood T cell repertoires in COVID-19. About the research overall: The United States, Italy and Spain provided the acute and convalescent COVID-19 samples.

The study recruited people aged about 18 to 89 years across approximately 24 US areas. Trimming removed 4 bases at V and 2 bases at J, with 8 bases between. This CDR3 comprises 13 residues. CDR1 is MGHDK, CDR2 SYGVNS, per germline. Per the original data handling: The authors estimated nucleated cell counts from reference gene primer amplification. TCRdb keeps only in-frame clones here, not all; method: immunoSEQ multiplex PCR. Clonal size and the V and J genes are those of that table, whereas D and trimming came from the DNA. This sample has 250,000 to 350,000 clones, with roughly 89% found just once.

Source material: PBMCs or T cells enriched from blood (not recorded which). The TCR comes from a woman between 18 and 29 years old with acute COVID-19. The gene calls are TRBV25-1 and TRBJ2-5, with D uncertain. CDR3 coding DNA: TGTGCCAGCAGTGGTTGGCGGCAAGAGACCCAGTACTTC. As protein: CASSGWRQETQYF.